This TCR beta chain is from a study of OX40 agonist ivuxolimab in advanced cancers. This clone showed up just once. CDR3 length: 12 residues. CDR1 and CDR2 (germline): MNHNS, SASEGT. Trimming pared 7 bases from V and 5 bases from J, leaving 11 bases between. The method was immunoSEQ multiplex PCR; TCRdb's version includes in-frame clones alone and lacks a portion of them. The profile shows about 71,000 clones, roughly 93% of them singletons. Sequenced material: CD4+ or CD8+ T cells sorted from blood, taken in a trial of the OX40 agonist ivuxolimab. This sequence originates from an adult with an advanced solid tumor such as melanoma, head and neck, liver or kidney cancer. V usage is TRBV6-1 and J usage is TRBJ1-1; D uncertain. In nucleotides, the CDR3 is TGTGCCAGCATTCATGGGAGGACTGAAGCTTTCTTT. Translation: CASIHGRTEAFF.